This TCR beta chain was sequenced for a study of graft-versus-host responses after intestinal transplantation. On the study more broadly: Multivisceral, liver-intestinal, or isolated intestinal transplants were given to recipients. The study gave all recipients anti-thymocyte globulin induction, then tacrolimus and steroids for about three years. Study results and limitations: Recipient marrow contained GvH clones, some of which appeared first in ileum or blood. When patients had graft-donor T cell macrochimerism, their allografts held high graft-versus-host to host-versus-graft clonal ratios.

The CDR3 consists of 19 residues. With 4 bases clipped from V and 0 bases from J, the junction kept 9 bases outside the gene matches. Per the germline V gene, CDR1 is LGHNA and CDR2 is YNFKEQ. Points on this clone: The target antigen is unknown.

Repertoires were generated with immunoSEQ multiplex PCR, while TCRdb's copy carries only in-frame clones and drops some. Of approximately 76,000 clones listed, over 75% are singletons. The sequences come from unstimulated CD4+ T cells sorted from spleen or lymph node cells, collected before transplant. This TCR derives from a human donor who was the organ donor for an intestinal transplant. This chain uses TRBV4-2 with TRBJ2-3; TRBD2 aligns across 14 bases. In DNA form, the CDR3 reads TGTGCCAGCAGCCCGACTAGCGGGGGGGTTGACCGTAGCACAGATACGCAGTATTTT. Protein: CASSPTSGGVDRSTDTQYF.